The 21 T cell receptor beta chains listed next were all sequenced from one sample in a study of regulatory T cells in long-lasting Graves disease. To make TCR beta libraries, researchers used iRepertoire HTBI primers and Arm-PCR of CDR3 regions. From the multiplex PCR reads, TCRdb called clonotypes with MiXCR, one entry per CDR3 protein. The table shows more than 300,000 distinct CDR3 sequences, with about a sixth occurring only once. Described time point: newly diagnosed GD, antithyroid drugs for less than 3 months. Researchers made the TCR library from RNA that was extracted from PBMCs. The same data also contributed to another study, on T cells in Graves' hyperthyroidism and ophthalmopathy.

The specimen comprised peripheral blood mononuclear cells (PBMCs), sampled at new diagnosis, from a patient treated with antithyroid drugs. Source of these receptors: a woman between 18 and 30 years old with Graves disease.

This clonotype was seen many times. The chain recombines TRBV7-8 with TRBJ2-1; 11 bases line up with TRBD2. Germline CDR1 SGHVS, CDR2 FQNEAQ. CDR3 length: 19 residues. Losses at the gene ends were 5 bases for V and 0 bases for J; bases not matched to a gene: 12. CDR3 nucleotide sequence: TGTGCCAGCAGCCGAAGGGGACTAGCGGCCTTAAGCTCCTACAATGAGCAGTTCTTC. Its protein is CASSRRGLAALSSYNEQFF.

This clonotype occurred many times. The chain carries TRBV24-1 and TRBJ2-1; D gene uncertain. Trimming left V 3 bases short and J 4 bases short, with 15 bases between. The CDR3 is 16 amino acids. Per the germline V gene, CDR1 is KGHDR and CDR2 is SFDVKD. The CDR3 loop is CATSDDDQTTYNEQFF. The CDR3, as DNA: TGTGCCACCAGTGATGACGACCAGACAACTTACAATGAGCAGTTCTTC.

Many counts were recorded for this clonotype. The V gene is TRBV7-8, the J gene TRBJ1-2; TRBD1 matches 9 bases. Germline V gene data show CDR1 as SGHVS and CDR2 as FQNEAQ. V trimming: 5 bases; J trimming: 3 bases; junction bases outside the gene matches: 7. The CDR3 runs to 15 residues. As DNA, the CDR3 is TGTGCCAGCAGCCTAACAGGGGGCGCTTACTATGGCTACACCTTC. Translated: CASSLTGGAYYGYTF.

The chain couples TRBV9 to TRBJ2-1, with D unclear. Germline-derived CDR1 and CDR2 are SGDLS and YYNGEE. The CDR3 loop spans 13 amino acids. V gave up 5 bases and J gave up 4 bases, with 10 bases separating them. Here the CDR3 DNA reads TGTGCCAGCAGTCGTACAGAGTACAATGAGCAGTTCTTC. Translating gives CASSRTEYNEQFF.

A few counts support this clonotype. This chain joins TRBV20-1 and TRBJ2-7; D gene ambiguous. V was shortened by 1 base and J by 6 bases, with 13 bases between the two germline ends. Germline lookup yields CDR1 DFQATT and CDR2 SNEGSKA (reference sequence). This CDR3 contains 13 residues. The CDR3 region is CSARVRAISEQYF. The CDR3 nucleotides read TGCAGTGCTAGAGTTCGGGCCATAAGCGAGCAGTACTTC.

This clonotype was found a few times. This chain uses TRBV7-8 with TRBJ2-7; 10 positions match TRBD1. Germline loops: CDR1 SGHVS, CDR2 FQNEAQ. The CDR3 length is 15 residues. Unmatched junction bases numbered 7, after V lost 5 bases and J lost 3 bases. This chain's CDR3 is CASSGSGTGDYEQYF. The CDR3 DNA follows: TGTGCCAGCAGCGGGTCCGGGACAGGGGACTACGAGCAGTACTTC.

In its sample, this clonotype was seen many times. The rearrangement uses TRBV29-1 and TRBJ2-7, with D perhaps matching TRBD2 (6 bases). The CDR3 runs 14 residues. The V end lost 6 bases, the J end lost 3 bases, and 18 bases lay between the germline ends. Germline CDR1 and CDR2: SQVTM and ANQGSEA. Here the CDR3 DNA reads TGCAGCGTGGCCCTTTACGGGGGAAGCTACGAGCAGTACTTC. This sequence encodes CSVALYGGSYEQYF.

This clonotype was found a few times. A much larger clonotype is one base distant, so this may be a read error. The CDR3 is CASSEEGSYNSPLHF. DNA for the CDR3: TGTGCCAGCAGTGAAGAGGGGAGCTATAATTCACCCCTCCACTTT. This rearrangement joins TRBV6-1 to TRBJ1-6; weak D call: TRBD1 (5 bases). The V and J ends lost 1 base and 3 bases respectively, with 7 bases between them. This CDR3 has 15 amino acids. The V gene's germline CDR1 is MNHNS and CDR2 SASEGT.

V usage is TRBV29-1 and J usage is TRBJ1-1; unclear D gene. The CDR3 consists of 12 residues. The V and J ends lost 7 bases and 10 bases respectively, with 19 bases between them. Germline V CDR1 and CDR2: SQVTM, ANQGSEA. The DNA for the CDR3 is TGCAGCGGGAGCCCCGGGTCACGGCCAGCTTTCTTT. As protein: CSGSPGSRPAFF.

This rearrangement joins TRBV25-1 to TRBJ2-1; a possible D gene is TRBD1 (7 bases). The CDR3 has 13 residues. Germline V lookup: CDR1 MGHDK, CDR2 SYGVNS. Trimming removed 3 bases at V and 10 bases at J, with 13 bases between. This chain's CDR3 is CASSESGGREQFF. The CDR3 DNA sequence: TGTGCCAGCAGTGAGTCAGGGGGGCGGGAGCAGTTCTTC.

The table lists this clonotype with a few counts. The rearrangement links TRBV7-8 to TRBJ2-2; 7 bases are a match to TRBD2. The CDR3 is 16 residues long. V trimming: 3 bases; J trimming: 7 bases; junction bases outside the gene matches: 11. Germline V gene data show CDR1 as SGHVS and CDR2 as FQNEAQ. CDR3 coding DNA: TGTGCCAGCAGCTTGCGGGAGCAAAATATGGGCGGGGAGCTGTTTTTT. Its protein product is CASSLREQNMGGELFF. Complete variable domain (other parts from reference TRBV7-8 and TRBJ2-2): GAGVSQSPRYKVAKRGQDVALRCDPISGHVSLFWYQQALGQGPEFLTYFQNEAQLDKSGLPSDRFFAERPEGSVSTLKIQRTQQEDSAVYLCASSLREQNMGGELFFGEGSRLTVL.

The table lists this clonotype with a few counts. The chain combines TRBV12-5 with TRBJ1-2; D not resolved. Between the trimmed V and J ends, which lost 7 bases and 0 bases, there was a span of 9 bases. The CDR3 extends over 13 amino acids. The germline gives CDR1 LGHNT, CDR2 FRNRAP. The chain's CDR3 is CASAGSPNYGYTF. CDR3 coding DNA: TGTGCTAGTGCGGGGAGTCCTAACTATGGCTACACCTTC.

This clonotype is a singleton in its sample. A much larger clone sits a single nucleotide away, making a read error possible. This chain joins TRBV18 and TRBJ1-2, with a weak D call TRBD1 (5 bases). The V end was cut by 4 bases, the J end by 6 bases, with 18 bases between. Germline V gene sequence: CDR1 KGHSH, CDR2 LQKENI. The CDR3 is 15 residues long. The CDR3 loop reads CASSLPLSIGDGYTF. The CDR3 DNA follows: TGTGCCAGCTCACTACCCCTGTCAATAGGGGATGGCTACACCTTC.

This clonotype has ten or more counts. The chain couples TRBV20-1 to TRBJ2-4, with D perhaps matching TRBD1 or TRBD2 (5 bases each). V lost 3 bases to trimming and J lost 8 bases, with 20 bases between them. The CDR3 contains 15 residues. Germline CDR1 is DFQATT and CDR2 is SNEGSKA (reference sequence). CDR3 protein: CSASPGTLRLDIQYF. The CDR3 coding sequence is TGCAGTGCTAGCCCCGGGACCCTCCGTTTGGACATTCAGTACTTC.

This clonotype was observed a few times. The V and J genes are TRBV27 and TRBJ2-7, with 9 positions matching TRBD1. The CDR3 runs 15 residues. V was pared by 3 bases and J by 2 bases, with 5 bases of the junction left unmatched. Looked up from germline, CDR1 is MNHEY and CDR2 is SMNVEV (reference sequence). The CDR3 region has the DNA TGTGCCAGCAGTTTCTCCCGACAGGGGGCCTACGAGCAGTACTTC. This sequence encodes CASSFSRQGAYEQYF.

This clonotype came up a few times. The CDR3 sequence: CASSPVGPQHF. The CDR3 DNA sequence: TGTGCCAGCAGTCCCGTCGGGCCCCAGCATTTT. The gene calls are TRBV6-1 and TRBJ1-5, with no clear D. Trimming stripped 5 bases from V and 9 bases from J, with 8 bases between. There are 11 residues in the CDR3. CDR1 is MNHNS, CDR2 SASEGT, per germline.

This clonotype was counted between two and nine times. This chain connects TRBV3-1 to TRBJ2-7; the match to TRBD1 covers 8 bases. V was pared by 3 bases and J by 5 bases, with 3 bases of the junction left unmatched. The CDR3 spans 13 residues. Germline assignment: CDR1 LGHDT and CDR2 YNNKEL (reference sequence). The CDR3 region has the DNA TGTGCCAGCAGCCAGCAGGGGGCAGACGAGCAGTACTTC. Translation: CASSQQGADEQYF.

This clonotype was observed a handful of times. The chain carries TRBV12-3 or TRBV12-4 and TRBJ1-4, with D possibly TRBD1 on 5 matching bases. Trimming shortened V by 2 bases and J by 8 bases, and 18 bases separated the two germline ends. The CDR3 is made up of 16 amino acids. DNA for the CDR3: TGTGCCAGCAGTTTACGTGCGGGAGAAAGGGACGAAAAACTGTTTTTT. Translating it yields CASSLRAGERDEKLFF.

This clonotype was counted many times. The V and J genes are TRBV11-2 and TRBJ2-3; the D is unclear. There are 15 residues in the CDR3. V lost 1 base and J 4 bases, leaving 12 bases between the germline ends. Germline assignment: CDR1 SGHAT and CDR2 FQNNGV. The CDR3 region is CASSLVWGSPDTQYF. In nucleotides, the CDR3 is TGTGCCAGCAGCTTAGTTTGGGGTTCCCCAGATACGCAGTATTTT. Using reference TRBV11-2 and TRBJ2-3 for the parts outside the CDR3, the full variable domain is EAGVAQSPRYKIIEKRQSVAFWCNPISGHATLYWYQQILGQGPKLLIQFQNNGVVDDSQLPKDRFSAERLKGVDSTLKIQPAKLEDSAVYLCASSLVWGSPDTQYFGPGTRLTVL.

This clonotype was seen at least ten times. The CDR3 DNA reads TGTGCCAGCAGCTTGGATTTTGGGGATTATGGCTACACCTTC. Translation gives CASSLDFGDYGYTF. The chain joins TRBV7-9 to TRBJ1-2; no clear D gene. The CDR3 is 14 residues long. Germline lookup yields CDR1 SEHNR and CDR2 FQNEAQ (reference sequence). With 3 bases removed from V and 5 bases from J, the gap between germline ends came to 13 bases.

V is TRBV27 and J is TRBJ1-6, with D maybe TRBD1 (6 bases). Germline CDR1 reads MNHEY; CDR2 reads SMNVEV (reference sequence). V gave up 7 bases and J gave up 14 bases, with 21 bases separating them. There are 14 residues in the CDR3. The CDR3 loop is CASTLRARGSALHF. The CDR3 nucleotides are TGTGCCAGCACCTTACGGGCCAGGGGATCGGCCCTCCACTTT.